The text below deals with one T cell receptor beta chain. Antigen specificity is unknown. These data are taken from a study of graft-versus-host responses after intestinal transplantation. Study in general: Recipients were given multivisceral, liver-intestinal, or isolated intestinal transplants. Each patient got anti-thymocyte globulin induction, then tacrolimus and steroids for roughly 3 years.

Whole-study results and caveats: Graft-donor T cell macrochimerism coincided with high graft-versus-host to host-versus-graft clonal ratios in allografts.

Libraries were prepared by immunoSEQ multiplex PCR; TCRdb keeps only in-frame clonotypes and omits some of them. This table holds tens of thousands of clones, about 88% found once. The CDR3 covers 17 residues. Losses at the gene ends were 6 bases for V and 2 bases for J; bases not matched to a gene: 13. The germline CDR1 and CDR2 sequences are SGHRS and YFSETQ. This sequence was found in a human donor who received an intestinal transplant. The V gene is TRBV5-1, the J gene TRBJ1-3, with TRBD1 matching over 8 bases. Material: unstimulated CD4+ T cells sorted from spleen or lymph node cells, obtained before intestinal transplant. The CDR3 reads CASTSTNPGQAGNTIYF. In DNA form, the CDR3 reads TGCGCCAGCACCTCGACCAATCCGGGACAGGCTGGAAACACCATATATTTT.